This TCR beta chain emerged from a study of blood T cell repertoires in COVID-19. This CDR3 spans 14 amino acids. CDR1 is KGHSH, CDR2 LQKENI, per germline. Trimming cost V 8 bases and J 6 bases; bases outside gene matches: 7. Authors' methods: Amplification with reference gene primers provided the estimates of nucleated cell counts. Clones were read by immunoSEQ multiplex PCR, and TCRdb kept only the in-frame ones, dropping some. V and J calls and clone size are as listed in that table; D and trimming were resolved from the DNA. The table records over 150,000 clones, around nine tenths of them present only once.

Sequencing input: peripheral blood. The chain uses TRBV18 and TRBJ1-2; the match to TRBD1 covers 12 bases. This TCR derives from a man aged 40-49 years with active or convalescent COVID-19. CDR3 region: CASHRGTGGDGYTF. The CDR3 coding sequence is TGTGCCAGCCACCGCGGGACAGGGGGCGATGGCTACACCTTC.